Listed below are T cell receptor beta chains from one sample, sequenced in a study of shared clonotypes between healthy human individuals. Assay used: immunoSEQ multiplex PCR; TCRdb lists only in-frame clones, some missing. The data show around 200,000 clones, over 80% seen once. Sample: naive CD4+ T cells sorted from blood. The receptors originated from a woman aged 25 to 39 in good health. The CDR3 runs from the conserved cysteine through the conserved F or W. Each record gives: clone size, D gene, V gene, J gene, CDR3 protein, CDR3 DNA. A D gene is named only where the DNA matches it firmly. Expanded clones are given a class, and other clones once, few, many or no size at all.

-,-,TRBV28,TRBJ1-4,CASSTIQGKKLFF,TGTGCCAGCAGTACCATTCAAGGCAAAAAACTGTTTTTT
-,-,TRBV6-6,TRBJ2-7,CASSMDNYEQYF,TGTGCCAGCAGCATGGACAACTACGAGCAGTACTTC
-,TRBD2,TRBV5-1,TRBJ2-7,CAIPSSGRLYEQYF,TGCGCCATTCCATCAAGCGGGAGACTCTACGAGCAGTACTTC
-,-,TRBV15,TRBJ1-2,CATSPRPYSLYGYTF,TGTGCCACCAGCCCCCGCCCCTACAGCCTCTATGGCTACACCTTC
-,-,TRBV5-1,TRBJ2-2,CASSLETGNTGELFF,TGCGCCAGCAGCTTGGAGACGGGGAACACCGGGGAGCTGTTTTTT
-,TRBD2,TRBV5-1,TRBJ2-5,CASSLEVAGEETQYF,TGCGCCAGCAGCTTGGAGGTAGCGGGAGAAGAGACCCAGTACTTC
once,-,TRBV11-2,TRBJ1-4,CASSGRGGREKLFF,TGTGCCAGCAGCGGACGGGGGGGCCGTGAAAAACTGTTTTTT
-,TRBD1,TRBV7-9,TRBJ2-7,CASSLVGQGSYEQYF,TGTGCCAGCAGCTTAGTCGGACAGGGGTCGTACGAGCAGTACTTC
once,TRBD1,TRBV18,TRBJ1-2,CASSGDRNYGYTF,TGTGCCAGCTCAGGGGACAGAAACTATGGCTACACCTTC
-,-,TRBV18,TRBJ1-1,CASSPPDRSGVTEAFF,TGTGCCAGCTCACCACCGGACCGTAGCGGGGTTACTGAAGCTTTCTTT
-,TRBD1,TRBV28,TRBJ2-7,CASSSGQGHEQYF,TGTGCCAGCAGTTCGGGACAGGGCCACGAGCAGTACTTC
few,-,TRBV30,TRBJ1-5,CAWSVHGLDQPQHF,TGTGCCTGGAGTGTACATGGGCTTGATCAGCCCCAGCATTTT
-,TRBD1,TRBV28,TRBJ2-7,CASSFRGTGGYEQYF,TGTGCCAGCAGTTTTAGGGGGACAGGGGGCTACGAGCAGTACTTC
-,TRBD1,TRBV27,TRBJ1-3,CASSRQGITGNTIYF,TGTGCCAGCAGTCGACAGGGGATAACTGGAAACACCATATATTTT
-,TRBD2,TRBV7-2,TRBJ2-7,CASSPRRASGRNEQYF,TGTGCCAGCAGCCCCCGTCGCGCTAGCGGGAGAAACGAGCAGTACTTC
-,TRBD2,TRBV5-6,TRBJ2-3,CASSSLARDTDTQYF,TGTGCCAGCAGCTCACTAGCGAGGGACACAGATACGCAGTATTTT
-,-,TRBV11-2,TRBJ2-3,CASSLSPRVVTDTQYF,TGTGCCAGCAGCTTATCTCCGAGGGTGGTGACAGATACGCAGTATTTT
-,TRBD1,TRBV6-6,TRBJ1-3,CASSSTGISGNTIYF,TGTGCCAGCAGTTCGACAGGGATCTCTGGAAACACCATATATTTT
-,-,TRBV30,TRBJ1-4,CAWRTSSTNEKLFF,TGTGCCTGGAGGACCTCTTCAACTAATGAAAAACTGTTTTTT
-,-,TRBV4-1,TRBJ2-7,CASSPNRGGATYEQYF,TGCGCCAGCAGCCCAAACAGGGGAGGTGCAACCTACGAGCAGTACTTC
-,-,TRBV15,TRBJ1-6,CATSRDYEAPLHF,TGTGCCACCAGCAGAGATTATGAGGCACCCCTCCACTTT
-,TRBD2,TRBV11-2,TRBJ2-1,CASSLDLGAGGSNEQFF,TGTGCCAGCAGCTTAGATCTTGGAGCGGGAGGCTCCAATGAGCAGTTCTTC
-,-,TRBV6-5,TRBJ1-1,CASSRRANTEAFF,TGTGCCAGCAGCCGTCGGGCGAACACTGAAGCTTTCTTT
-,TRBD1,TRBV2,TRBJ2-1,CASSARTGVNEQFF,TGTGCCAGCAGTGCTAGGACAGGGGTCAATGAGCAGTTCTTC
few,-,TRBV28,TRBJ1-5,CASTPSVSNQPQHF,TGTGCCAGCACCCCATCCGTGAGCAATCAGCCCCAGCATTTT
-,-,TRBV5-1,TRBJ2-7,CASSLGQYYEQYF,TGCGCCAGCAGCTTGGGGCAGTACTACGAGCAGTACTTC
-,TRBD1,TRBV4-1,TRBJ2-1,CASSQPTGTGDYNEQFF,TGCGCCAGCAGCCAACCCACCGGGACAGGGGATTACAATGAGCAGTTCTTC
-,-,TRBV5-1,TRBJ2-3,CASSLPQDNTDTQYF,TGCGCCAGCAGCTTGCCCCAGGACAACACAGATACGCAGTATTTT
-,-,TRBV6-5,TRBJ1-5,CASSSNTGSNQPQHF,TGTGCCAGCAGCTCCAACACAGGTAGCAATCAGCCCCAGCATTTT
-,-,TRBV9,TRBJ2-1,CASSPGQPSSYNEQFF,TGTGCCAGCAGCCCTGGACAGCCCAGCTCCTACAATGAGCAGTTCTTC
-,-,TRBV6-6,TRBJ2-7,CASSSTRSNEQYF,TGTGCCAGCAGTTCCACTAGGTCGAACGAGCAGTACTTC
-,TRBD1,TRBV28,TRBJ1-3,CASSSGQKIYGNTIYF,TGTGCCAGCAGCTCGGGACAGAAAATATATGGAAACACCATATATTTT
-,-,TRBV14,TRBJ2-7,CASSQSGLLGYEQYF,TGTGCCAGCAGCCAATCGGGACTCTTGGGGTACGAGCAGTACTTC
-,TRBD1,TRBV18,TRBJ2-7,CASSHRTGVGEQYF,TGTGCCAGCTCACATCGGACAGGGGTAGGTGAGCAGTACTTC
-,-,TRBV29-1,TRBJ2-1,CSVVRPTGNEQFF,TGCAGCGTTGTTAGGCCTACGGGGAATGAGCAGTTCTTC
-,TRBD2,TRBV7-2,TRBJ2-7,CASSLVGTRDYEQYF,TGTGCCAGCAGCTTAGTCGGGACTAGAGACTACGAGCAGTACTTC
-,-,TRBV2,TRBJ1-5,CASSGMFSNQPQHF,TGTGCCAGCAGTGGCATGTTCAGCAATCAGCCCCAGCATTTT